A selection of T cell receptor beta chains follows, all from one sample in a study of T cell changes during pregnancy in multiple sclerosis. Using immunoSEQ multiplex PCR, the repertoire was profiled, and TCRdb retains in-frame clones only, with some absent. This table has 20,000 to 25,000 clones, about 83% appearing once. This material consisted of CD8+ T cells from peripheral blood mononuclear cells, taken before pregnancy. The receptors stem from a female donor with multiple sclerosis, enrolled in a pregnancy study. Each CDR3 is given with its conserved first and last residue. The D gene is left open where the match is weak. Not every row has a clone size; where given, it reads once, few, many or a size class.

j_call | d_call | v_call | clone_size | cdr3_nt | cdr3_aa
TRBJ1-4 | TRBD1 | TRBV10-3 | once | TGTGCCAGCGTCCCGGGACAGGGAACTAATGAAAAACTGTTTTTT | CASVPGQGTNEKLFF
TRBJ1-2 | NA | TRBV4-2 | NA | TGTGCCAGCAGCCAAATTCCCCGATACAATTCGCGGGGGGGCTACACCTTC | CASSQIPRYNSRGGYTF
TRBJ2-3 | TRBD1 | TRBV5-6 | NA | TGTGCCAGCAGTTCCGAGACAGGGGGCGACGCAGATACGCAGTATTTT | CASSSETGGDADTQYF
TRBJ1-2 | TRBD1 | TRBV6-6 | NA | TGTGCCACCAAGACAGGGACCTATGGCTACACCTTC | CATKTGTYGYTF
TRBJ2-3 | NA | TRBV7-9 | NA | TGTGCCAGCAGCTTATCGCTAGCGACTAGCACAGATACGCAGTATTTT | CASSLSLATSTDTQYF
TRBJ2-3 | TRBD2 | TRBV6-1 | NA | TGTGCCAGCAGCCGGGGGGAAACAGATACGCAGTATTTT | CASSRGETDTQYF
TRBJ2-2 | NA | TRBV5-4 | NA | TGTGCCAGCAGCTTGGAGCCGAGGGACGGGGAGCTGTTTTTT | CASSLEPRDGELFF
TRBJ2-7 | NA | TRBV11-2 | medium-sized | TGTGCCAGCAGCTTAGATGTATTGCCAGGCGACGAGCAGTACTTC | CASSLDVLPGDEQYF
TRBJ2-3 | TRBD2 | TRBV7-9 | NA | TGTGCCAGCAGCTTAAGGCTAGCGGTAGCGACAGATACGCAGTATTTT | CASSLRLAVATDTQYF
TRBJ2-1 | NA | TRBV28 | NA | TGTGCCAGCAGTTTACGGGATTTCTCCTACAATGAGCAGTTCTTC | CASSLRDFSYNEQFF
TRBJ2-1 | NA | TRBV4-2 | NA | TGTGCCAGCAGCCTCACGGGTGAGCAGTTCTTC | CASSLTGEQFF
TRBJ1-5 | NA | TRBV28 | NA | TGTGCCAGCAGTTTCCCGGGGGGCGCCCAGCCCCAGCATTTT | CASSFPGGAQPQHF
TRBJ2-2 | NA | TRBV4-1 | NA | TGCGCCAGCAGCCATAGCGGAGCGAACACCGGGGAGCTGTTTTTT | CASSHSGANTGELFF
TRBJ1-1 | NA | TRBV27 | NA | TGTGCCAGCAGTTTTACGGTGAACACTGAAGCTTTCTTT | CASSFTVNTEAFF
TRBJ2-7 | TRBD2 | TRBV9 | NA | TGTGCCAGCAGCGTAGGGGGGGGACTAGCGGGAACGGGCGAGCAGTACTTC | CASSVGGGLAGTGEQYF
TRBJ2-3 | NA | TRBV6-4 | once | TGTGCCAGCAGTGCCGACGGCGGCCGGGGTACAGATACGCAGTATTTT | CASSADGGRGTDTQYF
TRBJ1-3 | NA | TRBV6-5 | NA | TGTGCCAGCAGTCCGACTCCTAGCTCTGGAAACACCATATATTTT | CASSPTPSSGNTIYF
TRBJ2-7 | NA | TRBV7-9 | NA | TGTGCCAGCAGCTTAGATTACCAGGTCTACGAGCAGTACTTC | CASSLDYQVYEQYF
TRBJ2-1 | NA | TRBV7-9 | NA | TGTGCCAGCAGCTTAGATCCGAATGAGCAGTTCTTC | CASSLDPNEQFF
TRBJ2-7 | NA | TRBV4-2 | NA | TGTGCCAGCAGCCAAGAAAGCGGCAGCTCCTACGAGCAGTACTTC | CASSQESGSSYEQYF
TRBJ1-5 | NA | TRBV10-1 | NA | TGCGCCAGCAGTCCCAGAAACAATCAGCCCCAGCATTTT | CASSPRNNQPQHF
TRBJ1-3 | NA | TRBV6-6 | once | TGTGCCAGCGGAACAGGCTCTGGAAACACCATATATTTT | CASGTGSGNTIYF
TRBJ2-1 | NA | TRBV29-1 | NA | TGCAGCGCCCTTCGACAGGTCTCCTACAATGAGCAGTTCTTC | CSALRQVSYNEQFF
TRBJ1-1 | NA | TRBV29-1 | NA | TGCAGCGTTGTTGGGGTGCGGGGTTGGGGGAACACTGAAGCTTTCTTT | CSVVGVRGWGNTEAFF
TRBJ2-7 | NA | TRBV27 | once | TGTGCCAGCGGGTATAGGGGGGGGGACGAGCAGTACTTC | CASGYRGGDEQYF
TRBJ2-1 | TRBD1 | TRBV14 | once | TGTGCCAGCAGCGAGACAGGGAGAGCATACAATGAGCAGTTCTTC | CASSETGRAYNEQFF
TRBJ2-1 | NA | TRBV29-1 | NA | TGCAGCGTTGAAGAGATTACAGGGTACAATGAGCAGTTCTTC | CSVEEITGYNEQFF